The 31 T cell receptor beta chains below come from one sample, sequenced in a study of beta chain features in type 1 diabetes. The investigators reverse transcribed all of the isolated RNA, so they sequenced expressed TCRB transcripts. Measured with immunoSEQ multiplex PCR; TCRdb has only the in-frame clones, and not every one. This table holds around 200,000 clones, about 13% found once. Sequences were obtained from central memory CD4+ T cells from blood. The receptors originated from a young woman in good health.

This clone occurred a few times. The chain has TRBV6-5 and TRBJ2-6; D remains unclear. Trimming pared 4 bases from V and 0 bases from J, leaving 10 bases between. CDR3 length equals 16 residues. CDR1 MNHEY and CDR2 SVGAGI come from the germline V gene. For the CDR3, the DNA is TGTGCCAGCAGTTTACAGTTTAGCTCTGGGGCCAACGTCCTGACTTTC. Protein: CASSLQFSSGANVLTF.

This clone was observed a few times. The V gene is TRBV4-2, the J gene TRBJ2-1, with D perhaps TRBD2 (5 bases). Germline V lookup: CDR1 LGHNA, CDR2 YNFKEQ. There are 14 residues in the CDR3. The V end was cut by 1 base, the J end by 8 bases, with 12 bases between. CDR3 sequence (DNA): TGTGCCAGCAGCCAAGCGGGAACGGTCGATGAGCAGTTCTTC. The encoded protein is CASSQAGTVDEQFF.

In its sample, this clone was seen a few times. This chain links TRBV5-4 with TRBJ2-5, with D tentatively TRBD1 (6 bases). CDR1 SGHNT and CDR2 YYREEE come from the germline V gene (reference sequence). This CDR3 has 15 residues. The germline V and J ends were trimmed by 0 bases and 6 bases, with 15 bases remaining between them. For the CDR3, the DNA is TGTGCCAGCAGCTTGGAGGGAACAGGGCAGAAGACCCAGTACTTC. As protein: CASSLEGTGQKTQYF.

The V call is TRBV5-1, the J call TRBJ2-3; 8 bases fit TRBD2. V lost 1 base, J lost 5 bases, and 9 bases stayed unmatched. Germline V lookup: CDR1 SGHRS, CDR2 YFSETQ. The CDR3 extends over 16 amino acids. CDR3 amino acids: CASSLTYVLAGDTQYF. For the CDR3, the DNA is TGCGCCAGCAGCTTGACTTACGTTCTAGCGGGAGATACGCAGTATTTT.

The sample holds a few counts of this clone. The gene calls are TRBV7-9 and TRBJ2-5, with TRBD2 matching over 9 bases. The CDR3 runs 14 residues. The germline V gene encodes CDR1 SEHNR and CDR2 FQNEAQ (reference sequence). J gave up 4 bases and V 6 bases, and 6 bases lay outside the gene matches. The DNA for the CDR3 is TGTGCCAGCAGGCCGACTAGCGGTTCAGAGACCCAGTACTTC. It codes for CASRPTSGSETQYF.

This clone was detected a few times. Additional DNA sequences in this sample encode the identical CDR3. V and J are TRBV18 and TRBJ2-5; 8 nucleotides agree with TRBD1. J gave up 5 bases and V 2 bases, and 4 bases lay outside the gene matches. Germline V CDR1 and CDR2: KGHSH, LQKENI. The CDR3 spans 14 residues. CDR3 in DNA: TGTGCCAGCTCACCAGGACAGGGCCGGGAGACCCAGTACTTC. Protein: CASSPGQGRETQYF.

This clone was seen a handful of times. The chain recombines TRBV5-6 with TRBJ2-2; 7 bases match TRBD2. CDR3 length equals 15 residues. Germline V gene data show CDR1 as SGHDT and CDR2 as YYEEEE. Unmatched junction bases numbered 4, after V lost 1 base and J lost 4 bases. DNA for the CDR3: TGTGCCAGCAGCTTGTCAGCGGGAATCACCGGGGAGCTGTTTTTT. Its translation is CASSLSAGITGELFF. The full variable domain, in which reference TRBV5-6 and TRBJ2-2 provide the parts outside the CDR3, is DAGVTQSPTHLIKTRGQQVTLRCSPKSGHDTVSWYQQALGQGPQFIFQYYEEEERQRGNFPDRFSGHQFPNYSSELNVNALLLGDSALYLCASSLSAGITGELFFGEGSRLTVL.

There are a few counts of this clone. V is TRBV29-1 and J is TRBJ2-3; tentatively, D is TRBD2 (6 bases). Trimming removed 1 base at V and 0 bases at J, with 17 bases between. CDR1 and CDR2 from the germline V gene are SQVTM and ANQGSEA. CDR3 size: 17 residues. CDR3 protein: CSVEGWSSVTSTDTQYF. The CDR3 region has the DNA TGCAGCGTTGAAGGGTGGTCTAGCGTCACTAGCACAGATACGCAGTATTTT.

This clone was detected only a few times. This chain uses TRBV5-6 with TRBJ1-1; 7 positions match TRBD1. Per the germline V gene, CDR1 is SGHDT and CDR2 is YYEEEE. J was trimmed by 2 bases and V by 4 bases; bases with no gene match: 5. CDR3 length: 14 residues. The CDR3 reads CASSLGQTNTEAFF. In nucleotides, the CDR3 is TGTGCCAGCAGCCTGGGACAGACAAACACTGAAGCTTTCTTT.

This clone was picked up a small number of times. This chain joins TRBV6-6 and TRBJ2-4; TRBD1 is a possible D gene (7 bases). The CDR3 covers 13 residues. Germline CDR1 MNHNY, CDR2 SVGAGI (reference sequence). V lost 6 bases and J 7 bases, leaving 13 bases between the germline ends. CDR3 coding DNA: TGTGCCAGCAGATTCTCAGGGGGGAACATTCAGTACTTC. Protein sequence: CASRFSGGNIQYF.

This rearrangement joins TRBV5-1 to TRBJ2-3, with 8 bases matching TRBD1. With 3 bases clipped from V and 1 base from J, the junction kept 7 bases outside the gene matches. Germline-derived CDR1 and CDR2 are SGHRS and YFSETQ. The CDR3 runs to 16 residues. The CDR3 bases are TGCGCCAGCAGCTCTTCAGGGGGCGCCGGCACAGATACGCAGTATTTT. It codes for CASSSSGGAGTDTQYF. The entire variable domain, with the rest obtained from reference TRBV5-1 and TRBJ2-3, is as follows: KAGVTQTPRYLIKTRGQQVTLSCSPISGHRSVSWYQQTPGQGLQFLFEYFSETQRNKGNFPGRFSGRQFSNSRSEMNVSTLELGDSALYLCASSSSGGAGTDTQYFGPGTRLTVL.

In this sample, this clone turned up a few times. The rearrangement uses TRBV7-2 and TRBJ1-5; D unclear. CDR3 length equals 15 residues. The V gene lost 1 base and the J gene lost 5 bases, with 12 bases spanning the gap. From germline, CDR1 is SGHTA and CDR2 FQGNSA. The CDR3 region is CASSLEAGVHQPQHF. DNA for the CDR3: TGTGCCAGCAGCTTAGAAGCGGGCGTGCATCAGCCCCAGCATTTT.

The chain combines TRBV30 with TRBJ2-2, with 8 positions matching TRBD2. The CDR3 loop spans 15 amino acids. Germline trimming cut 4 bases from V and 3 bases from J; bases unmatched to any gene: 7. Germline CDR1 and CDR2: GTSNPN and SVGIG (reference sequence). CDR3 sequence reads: CAWTSLAGYTGELFF. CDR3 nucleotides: TGTGCCTGGACTTCTCTAGCGGGTTACACCGGGGAGCTGTTTTTT.

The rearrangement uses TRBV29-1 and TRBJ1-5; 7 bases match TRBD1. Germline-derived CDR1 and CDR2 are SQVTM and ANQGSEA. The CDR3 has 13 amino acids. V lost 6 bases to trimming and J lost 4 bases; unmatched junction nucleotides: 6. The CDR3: CSVGTDLNQPQHF. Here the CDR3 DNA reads TGCAGCGTCGGGACAGACTTAAATCAGCCCCAGCATTTT.

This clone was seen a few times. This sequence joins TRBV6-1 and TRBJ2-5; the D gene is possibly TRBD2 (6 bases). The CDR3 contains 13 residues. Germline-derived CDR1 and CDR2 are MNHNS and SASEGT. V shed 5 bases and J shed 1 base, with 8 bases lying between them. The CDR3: CASSSGAQETQYF. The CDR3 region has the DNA TGTGCCAGCAGTTCGGGAGCCCAAGAGACCCAGTACTTC.

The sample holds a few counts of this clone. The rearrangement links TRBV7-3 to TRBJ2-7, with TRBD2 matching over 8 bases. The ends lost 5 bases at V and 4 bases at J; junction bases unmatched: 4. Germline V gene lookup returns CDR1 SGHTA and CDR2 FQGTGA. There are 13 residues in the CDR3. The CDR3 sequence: CASSNAGGYEQYF. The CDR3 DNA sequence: TGTGCCAGCAGCAACGCGGGGGGATACGAGCAGTACTTC.

As DNA, the CDR3 is TGTGCCAGCAGCACCAAGGGACTAGCGGGAGTAAACAATGAGCAGTTCTTC. Translation: CASSTKGLAGVNNEQFF. This sequence joins TRBV9 and TRBJ2-1; TRBD2 matches 14 bases. The V gene end was trimmed by 4 bases and the J gene end by 5 bases; junction bases not matched to a gene: 8. CDR1 and CDR2 (germline): SGDLS, YYNGEE. This CDR3 has 17 residues.

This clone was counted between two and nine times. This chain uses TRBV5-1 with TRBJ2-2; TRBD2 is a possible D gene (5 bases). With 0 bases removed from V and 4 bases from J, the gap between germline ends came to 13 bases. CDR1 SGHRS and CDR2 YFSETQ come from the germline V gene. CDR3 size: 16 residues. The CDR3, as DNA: TGCGCCAGCAGCTTGGATTCTGGGAGTGGCACCGGGGAGCTGTTTTTT. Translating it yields CASSLDSGSGTGELFF.

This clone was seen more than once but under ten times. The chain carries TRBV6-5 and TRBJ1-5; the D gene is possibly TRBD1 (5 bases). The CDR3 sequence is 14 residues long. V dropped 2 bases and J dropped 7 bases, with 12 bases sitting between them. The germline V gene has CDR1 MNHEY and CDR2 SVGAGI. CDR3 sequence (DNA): TGTGCCAGCAGTTACGGGGCGAACGGACAGCCCCAGCATTTT. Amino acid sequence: CASSYGANGQPQHF.

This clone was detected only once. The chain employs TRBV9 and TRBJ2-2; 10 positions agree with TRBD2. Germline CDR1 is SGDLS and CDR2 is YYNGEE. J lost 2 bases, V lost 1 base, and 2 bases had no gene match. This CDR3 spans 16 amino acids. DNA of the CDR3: TGTGCCAGCAGCGTACTAGCGGGAGTAAACACCGGGGAGCTGTTTTTT. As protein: CASSVLAGVNTGELFF.

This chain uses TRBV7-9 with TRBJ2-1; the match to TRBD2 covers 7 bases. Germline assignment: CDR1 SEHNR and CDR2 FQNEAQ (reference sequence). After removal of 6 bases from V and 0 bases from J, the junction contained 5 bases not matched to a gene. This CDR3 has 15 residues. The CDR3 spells CASRLSGFSYNEQFF. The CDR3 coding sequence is TGTGCCAGCAGACTTAGCGGGTTCTCCTACAATGAGCAGTTCTTC.

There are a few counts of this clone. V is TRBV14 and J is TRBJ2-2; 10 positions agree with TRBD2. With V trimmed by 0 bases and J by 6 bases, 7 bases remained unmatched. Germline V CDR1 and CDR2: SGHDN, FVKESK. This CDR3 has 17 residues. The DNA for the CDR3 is TGTGCCAGCAGCCAAGATCTGGCTAGCGGGAGAGCCGGGGAGCTGTTTTTT. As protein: CASSQDLASGRAGELFF.

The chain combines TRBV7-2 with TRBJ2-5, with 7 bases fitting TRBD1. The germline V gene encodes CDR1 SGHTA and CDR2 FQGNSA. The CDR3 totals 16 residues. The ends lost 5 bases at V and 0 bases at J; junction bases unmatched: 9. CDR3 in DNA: TGTGCCAGCAGCGCGACGGGGACAGTAGACCAAGAGACCCAGTACTTC. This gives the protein CASSATGTVDQETQYF.

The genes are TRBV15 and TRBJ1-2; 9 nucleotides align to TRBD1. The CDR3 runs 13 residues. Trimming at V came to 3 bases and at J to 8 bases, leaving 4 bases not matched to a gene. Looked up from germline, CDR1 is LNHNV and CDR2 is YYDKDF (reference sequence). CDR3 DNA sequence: TGTGCCACCAGCAGTAGGACAGGGGACGGCTACACCTTC. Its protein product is CATSSRTGDGYTF.

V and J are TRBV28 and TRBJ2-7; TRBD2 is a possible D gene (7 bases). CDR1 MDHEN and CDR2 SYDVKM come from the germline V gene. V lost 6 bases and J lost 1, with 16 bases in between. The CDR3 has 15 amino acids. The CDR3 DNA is TGTGCCAGCAGGGGGGGGACACCTCTATCCTACGAGCAGTACTTC. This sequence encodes CASRGGTPLSYEQYF.

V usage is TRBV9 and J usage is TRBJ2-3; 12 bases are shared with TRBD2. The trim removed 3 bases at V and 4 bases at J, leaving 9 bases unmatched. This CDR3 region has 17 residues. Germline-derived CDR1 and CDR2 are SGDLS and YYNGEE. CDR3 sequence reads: CASSAASGRARADTQYF. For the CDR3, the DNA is TGTGCCAGCAGCGCCGCTAGCGGGAGGGCCAGGGCAGATACGCAGTATTTT.

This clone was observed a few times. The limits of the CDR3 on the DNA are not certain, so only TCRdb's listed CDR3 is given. The CDR3 loop reads CASSSSRVNQPQHF. The chain uses TRBV27 and TRBJ1-5. Germline CDR1 and CDR2: MNHEY and SMNVEV (reference sequence). Ends included, the CDR3 has 14 residues.

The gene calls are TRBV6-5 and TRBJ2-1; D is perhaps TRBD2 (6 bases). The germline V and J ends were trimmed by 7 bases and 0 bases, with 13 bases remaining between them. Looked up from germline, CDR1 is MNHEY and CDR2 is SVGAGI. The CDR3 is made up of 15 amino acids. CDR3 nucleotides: TGTGCCAGCATCGGGAGACTAAGCTCCTACAATGAGCAGTTCTTC. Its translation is CASIGRLSSYNEQFF.

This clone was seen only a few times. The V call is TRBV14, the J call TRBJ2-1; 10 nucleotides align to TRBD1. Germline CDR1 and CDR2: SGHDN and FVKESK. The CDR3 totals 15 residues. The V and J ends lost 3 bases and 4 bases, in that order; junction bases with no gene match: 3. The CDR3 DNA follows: TGTGCCAGCAGCCAGGGACAGGGGATGTACAATGAGCAGTTCTTC. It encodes CASSQGQGMYNEQFF.

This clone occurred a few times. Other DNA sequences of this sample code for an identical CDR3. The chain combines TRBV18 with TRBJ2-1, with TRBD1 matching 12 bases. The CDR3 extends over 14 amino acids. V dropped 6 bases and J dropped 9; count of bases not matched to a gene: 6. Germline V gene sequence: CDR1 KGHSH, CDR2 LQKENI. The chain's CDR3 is CASSPGTGGSEQFF. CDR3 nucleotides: TGTGCCAGCTCTCCCGGGACAGGGGGCAGTGAGCAGTTCTTC.

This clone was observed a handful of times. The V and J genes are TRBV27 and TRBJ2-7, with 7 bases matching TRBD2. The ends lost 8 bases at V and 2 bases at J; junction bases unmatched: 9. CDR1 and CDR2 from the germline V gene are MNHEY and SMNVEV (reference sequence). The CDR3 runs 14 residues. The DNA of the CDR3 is TGTGCCAGCGGGCGAGCGGGATCCACCTACGAGCAGTACTTC. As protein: CASGRAGSTYEQYF.